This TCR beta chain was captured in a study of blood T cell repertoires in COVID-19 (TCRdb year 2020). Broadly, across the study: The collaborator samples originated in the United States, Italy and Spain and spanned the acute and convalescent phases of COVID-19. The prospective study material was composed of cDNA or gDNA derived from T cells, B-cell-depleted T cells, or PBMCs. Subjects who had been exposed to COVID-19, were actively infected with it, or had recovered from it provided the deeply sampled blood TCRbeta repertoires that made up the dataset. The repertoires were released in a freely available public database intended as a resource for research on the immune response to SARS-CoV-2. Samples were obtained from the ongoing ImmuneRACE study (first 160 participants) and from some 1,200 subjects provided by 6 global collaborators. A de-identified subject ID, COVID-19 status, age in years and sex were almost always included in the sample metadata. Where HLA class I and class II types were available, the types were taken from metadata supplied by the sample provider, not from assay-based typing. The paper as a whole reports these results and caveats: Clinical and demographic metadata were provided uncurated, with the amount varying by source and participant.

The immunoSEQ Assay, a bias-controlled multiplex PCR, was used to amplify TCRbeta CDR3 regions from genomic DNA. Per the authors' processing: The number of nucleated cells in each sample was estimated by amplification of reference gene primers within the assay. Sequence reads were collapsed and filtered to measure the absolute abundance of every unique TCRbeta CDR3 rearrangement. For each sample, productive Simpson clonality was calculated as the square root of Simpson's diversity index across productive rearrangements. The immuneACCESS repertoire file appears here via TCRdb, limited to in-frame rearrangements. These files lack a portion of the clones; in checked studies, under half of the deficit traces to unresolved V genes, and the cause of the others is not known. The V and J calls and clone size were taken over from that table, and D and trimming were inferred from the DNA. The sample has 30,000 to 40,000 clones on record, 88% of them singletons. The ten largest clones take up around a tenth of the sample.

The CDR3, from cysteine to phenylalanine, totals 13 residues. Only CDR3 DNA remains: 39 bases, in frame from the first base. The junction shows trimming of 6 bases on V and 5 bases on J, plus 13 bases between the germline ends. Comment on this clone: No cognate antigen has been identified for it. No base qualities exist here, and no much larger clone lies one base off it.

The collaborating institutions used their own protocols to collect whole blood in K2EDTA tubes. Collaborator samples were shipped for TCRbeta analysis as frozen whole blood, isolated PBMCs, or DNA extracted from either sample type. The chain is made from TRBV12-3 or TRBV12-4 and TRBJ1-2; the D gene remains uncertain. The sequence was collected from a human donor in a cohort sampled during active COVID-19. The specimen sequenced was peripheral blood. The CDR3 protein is CASSLSDGYGYTF. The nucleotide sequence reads TGTGCCAGCAGCCTAAGCGACGGATATGGCTACACCTTC.